What follows are 15 T cell receptor beta chains derived from one specimen sequenced in a study of graft-versus-host responses after intestinal transplantation. Sequencing used immunoSEQ multiplex PCR; TCRdb keeps in-frame clones, though not all of them. The table lists 90,000 to 120,000 clones, approximately 90% of them singletons. No antigen has been identified for these receptors. Sequences were derived from unstimulated CD4+ T cells sorted from spleen or lymph node cells, sampled before transplant. These receptors originate from a human donor who was the organ donor for an intestinal transplant.

The chain carries TRBV6-6 and TRBJ2-1, with D possibly matching TRBD1 (6 bases). The CDR3 runs to 12 residues. Germline assignment: CDR1 MNHNY and CDR2 SVGAGI (reference sequence). The V gene lost 8 bases and the J gene lost 2 bases, with 7 bases spanning the gap. The CDR3: CASAGAYNEQFF. CDR3 bases: TGTGCCAGCGCAGGGGCCTACAATGAGCAGTTCTTC.

The chain has TRBV2 and TRBJ2-5; perhaps D is TRBD1 or TRBD2 (7 bases each). CDR3 length equals 14 residues. Deletions cut 4 bases from V and 5 bases from J, with 14 bases between. Germline V gives CDR1 SNHLY, CDR2 FYNNEI. CDR3 sequence reads: CASSVRQGGETQYF. The CDR3 nucleotides are TGTGCCAGCAGTGTTAGACAGGGAGGGGAGACCCAGTACTTC.

The chain is built from TRBV11-3 and TRBJ1-1; D call uncertain. The CDR3 loop spans 14 amino acids. V was pared by 3 bases and J by 7 bases, with 15 bases between. The germline CDR1 and CDR2 sequences are SGHNT and YENEEA. The CDR3 sequence is CASSFSHGLGEAFF. The CDR3 nucleotides read TGTGCCAGCAGCTTTTCCCACGGTCTAGGTGAAGCTTTCTTT.

The chain links TRBV12-5 to TRBJ1-6; D might be TRBD1 (5 bases). V dropped 5 bases and J dropped 9 bases, with 14 bases sitting between them. Germline values: CDR1 LGHNT, CDR2 FRNRAP. The CDR3 is made up of 14 amino acids. The CDR3, as DNA: TGTGCTAGTGGTGGACGGGACCGGGGTTCACCCCTCCACTTT. Protein: CASGGRDRGSPLHF.

The chain is built from TRBV6-5 and TRBJ2-1; D gene ambiguous. The germline V and J ends were trimmed by 4 bases and 0 bases, with 7 bases remaining between them. From germline, CDR1 is MNHEY and CDR2 SVGAGI. This CDR3 is 14 amino acids long. The CDR3 nucleotides are TGTGCCAGCAGTTTGCAATACTCCTACAATGAGCAGTTCTTC. Protein sequence: CASSLQYSYNEQFF.

Of note for this clone: The sample holds other DNA sequences that translate to the same CDR3. The chain couples TRBV9 to TRBJ2-7; D might be TRBD1 (6 bases). The germline V gene has CDR1 SGDLS and CDR2 YYNGEE. CDR3 size: 14 residues. With 0 bases removed from V and 3 bases from J, the gap between germline ends came to 10 bases. CDR3 loop: CASSVDGRGYEQYF. The CDR3 DNA follows: TGTGCCAGCAGCGTAGATGGCAGGGGCTACGAGCAGTACTTC.

The chain recombines TRBV7-2 with TRBJ1-5; D is possibly TRBD1 (6 bases). In germline, CDR1 is SGHTA, CDR2 FQGNSA. V was cut by 6 bases and J by 7 bases, with 19 bases left in between. This CDR3 region has 15 residues. The CDR3 DNA reads as TGTGCCAGCAGGCTTACAGGGTTATCGGGCCAGCCCCAGCATTTT. This translates into CASRLTGLSGQPQHF.

The chain joins TRBV2 to TRBJ2-7; either TRBD1 or TRBD2 may fit D (6 bases each). Germline-derived CDR1 and CDR2 are SNHLY and FYNNEI. Trimming stripped 10 bases from V and 3 bases from J, with 22 bases between. CDR3 length: 15 amino acids. CDR3 residues: CANSATGRRIYEQYF. The CDR3 bases are TGTGCCAACTCCGCAACAGGGAGGCGTATCTACGAGCAGTACTTC.

The chain links TRBV10-2 to TRBJ2-5, with 9 bases fitting TRBD2. The ends lost 10 bases at V and 6 bases at J; junction bases unmatched: 9. This CDR3 is built from 13 residues. CDR1 is WSHSY, CDR2 SAAADI, per germline. CDR3 bases: TGCGCCACCTCAGCGGGGGGAATGCAGACCCAGTACTTC. It codes for CATSAGGMQTQYF.

The chain combines TRBV6-5 with TRBJ1-5; no firm D call. The CDR3 is 14 amino acids. The germline V and J ends were trimmed by 6 bases and 4 bases, with 13 bases remaining between them. Germline V gives CDR1 MNHEY, CDR2 SVGAGI. DNA of the CDR3: TGTGCCAGCAGGGTTGCCCTTCCAAATCAGCCCCAGCATTTT. The encoded protein is CASRVALPNQPQHF.

V and J are TRBV10-3 and TRBJ2-1; 9 nucleotides line up with TRBD2. The junction had 8 bases not matched to a gene; V was cut back by 3 bases and J by 8 bases. CDR1 and CDR2 (germline): ENHRY, SYGVKD. CDR3 size: 15 residues. CDR3 DNA: TGTGCCATCAGTGATCCTCTAGCGGGATCGGATGAGCAGTTCTTC. Protein sequence: CAISDPLAGSDEQFF.

The chain is built from TRBV6-5 and TRBJ1-4; no clear D gene. The CDR3 contains 12 residues. V lost 5 bases, J lost 8 bases, and 9 bases lay in between. Germline CDR1 and CDR2: MNHEY and SVGAGI. This CDR3 is CASSGGREKLFF. As DNA, the CDR3 is TGTGCCAGCAGTGGAGGACGGGAAAAACTGTTTTTT.

The chain combines TRBV7-3 with TRBJ1-1; TRBD1 agrees at 10 bases. This CDR3 region has 20 residues. Germline CDR1 is SGHTA and CDR2 is FQGTGA. With V trimmed by 2 bases and J by 0 bases, 15 bases remained unmatched. CDR3 DNA: TGTGCCAGCAGCTTATTTGTACCAACCCCCGGGACAGGGGTGAACACTGAAGCTTTCTTT. Its translation is CASSLFVPTPGTGVNTEAFF.

V gene TRBV5-4 combines with J gene TRBJ1-2; TRBD1 is a possible D gene (6 bases). V gave up 0 bases and J gave up 4 bases, with 10 bases separating them. The CDR3 totals 14 residues. The germline gives CDR1 SGHNT, CDR2 YYREEE (reference sequence). CDR3 amino acids: CASSLAGASYGYTF. DNA for the CDR3: TGTGCCAGCAGCTTGGCGGGGGCGTCCTATGGCTACACCTTC.

The CDR3 loop is CASSLQVLATSYEQYF. Here the CDR3 DNA reads TGTGCCAGCAGTTTACAGGTGTTAGCTACATCCTACGAGCAGTACTTC. V and J are TRBV6-6 and TRBJ2-7, with D tentatively TRBD1 (5 bases). Trimming cost V 4 bases and J 1 base, with 17 bases left between them. CDR3 length: 16 amino acids. Germline CDR1 and CDR2: MNHNY and SVGAGI (reference sequence).